Only a few counts were recorded for the clone carrying this T cell receptor beta chain. This sample was included in a study of T-cell reconstitution after alpha-beta-depleted transplantation in children. Unique molecular identifiers were incorporated during preparation of the TCRbeta library. TCRdb passed the PCR reads through MiXCR, listing each CDR3 protein once. The table lists about 500,000 distinct CDR3 sequences, around a third of them singletons, with about 2.3% in the top ten. Trimming stripped 3 bases from V and 2 bases from J, with 18 bases between. The CDR3 totals 16 residues. CDR1 is SGDLS and CDR2 is YYNGEE in the germline V gene.

This chain uses TRBV9 with TRBJ2-7; D gene ambiguous. This specimen consisted of PBMCs from the stem cell graft donor, obtained from the stem cell graft. The origin of this receptor is a human donor who donated a stem cell graft to a child with aplastic anemia. The CDR3, as DNA: TGTGCCAGCAGCGACCATCACGGGCGTTCCCCCTACGAGCAGTACTTC. It encodes CASSDHHGRSPYEQYF.